The 5 T cell receptor beta chains reported below all come from one sample, sequenced in a study of blood T cell repertoires in COVID-19. Sequenced by immunoSEQ multiplex PCR; TCRdb stores in-frame clones only, minus some. This repertoire shows 120,000 or so clones, 90% found once; its top ten account for more than 3%. Sequenced sample: peripheral blood. Receptor source: a woman in her sixties or seventies with COVID-19, enrolled during active disease.

The chain joins TRBV2 to TRBJ1-1; 7 bases align to TRBD1. The CDR3 covers 14 residues. CDR1 is SNHLY and CDR2 is FYNNEI in the germline V gene. With 4 bases clipped from V and 4 bases from J, the junction kept 6 bases outside the gene matches. The CDR3 spells CASSGWAGGTEAFF. Here the CDR3 DNA reads TGTGCCAGCAGTGGGTGGGCAGGGGGCACTGAAGCTTTCTTT.

J is TRBJ2-7 and V is TRBV18; unclear D gene. Trimming took 6 bases from V and 1 from J, leaving 10 bases between them. CDR1 and CDR2 (germline): KGHSH, LQKENI. This CDR3 spans 13 amino acids. DNA for the CDR3: TGTGCCAGCTCCCCGGTCGGGTCCTACGAGCAGTACTTC. It is translated as CASSPVGSYEQYF.

The CDR3 here is CASSDPNRVGNQPQHF. CDR3 in DNA: TGTGCCAGCAGTGATCCCAACAGGGTAGGGAATCAGCCCCAGCATTTT. V gene TRBV6-1 combines with J gene TRBJ1-5; a weak D match, TRBD1 (6 bases). Between the trimmed V and J ends, which lost 3 bases and 4 bases, there was a span of 16 bases. Per germline, CDR1 MNHNS and CDR2 SASEGT. The CDR3 loop spans 16 amino acids.

The rearrangement uses TRBV9 and TRBJ2-1, with TRBD2 matching 14 bases. Per the germline V gene, CDR1 is SGDLS and CDR2 is YYNGEE. The CDR3 consists of 17 residues. V dropped 4 bases and J dropped 3; count of bases not matched to a gene: 6. The CDR3 spells CASSTRLAGGIYNEQFF. The DNA for the CDR3 is TGTGCCAGCAGCACCCGACTAGCGGGGGGGATCTACAATGAGCAGTTCTTC.

This chain uses TRBV7-2 with TRBJ2-1, with 11 bases fitting TRBD2. This CDR3 region has 16 residues. V gave up 4 bases and J gave up 6 bases; unmatched junction bases: 8. Per germline, CDR1 SGHTA and CDR2 FQGNSA. The CDR3 region has the DNA TGTGCCAGCAGCTGGCCTCTAGCGGGGGGATCCAATGAGCAGTTCTTC. The encoded protein is CASSWPLAGGSNEQFF.